This is a list of T cell receptor beta chains from one sample in a study of regulatory dendritic cells for organ transplantation. Generated by immunoSEQ multiplex PCR, the TCRdb table keeps only in-frame clones and is missing some. The table shows 26,000 or so clones, with around 83% occurring only once. Specimen: naive CD4+ T cells from blood. Source of these receptors: a human donor in good health. CDR3s include the opening cysteine and the closing phenylalanine or tryptophan. The order of the fields is D gene, clone size, V gene, J gene, CDR3 DNA, CDR3 protein. The D gene is left open where the match is weak. Not all rows give a size; the values are once, few, many and, for expanded clones, a class.

-	-	TRBV7-3	TRBJ1-6	TGTGCCAGCAGCTTAACGCTAAATTCACCCCTCCACTTT	CASSLTLNSPLHF
-	-	TRBV5-4	TRBJ2-5	TGTGCCAGCAGCTTGAGGGGGGGAGGGGTAGGAGAGACCCAGTACTTC	CASSLRGGGVGETQYF
-	-	TRBV2	TRBJ1-4	TGTGCCAGCAGGACTAGAACGGACGAAAAACTGTTTTTT	CASRTRTDEKLFF
-	-	TRBV11-3	TRBJ1-1	TGTGCCAGCAGCTCCCGGGAGTCCACTGAAGCTTTCTTT	CASSSRESTEAFF
-	-	TRBV28	TRBJ2-7	TGTGCCAGCAGTGAACTGGGACCCGGAGGGTACGAGCAGTACTTC	CASSELGPGGYEQYF
-	-	TRBV27	TRBJ2-3	TGTGCCAGCAGTATGGGACTCAGCACAGATACGCAGTATTTT	CASSMGLSTDTQYF
-	-	TRBV5-1	TRBJ1-1	TGCGCCAGCAGTCTCGGTTCGTATACTGAAGCTTTCTTT	CASSLGSYTEAFF
-	once	TRBV7-2	TRBJ1-1	TGTGCCAGCAGCCCTTACGCACAGGTTACTGAAGCTTTCTTT	CASSPYAQVTEAFF
-	-	TRBV9	TRBJ2-5	TGTGCCAGCAGCGGTGGACTCTTAGAGACCCAGTACTTC	CASSGGLLETQYF
TRBD2	few	TRBV14	TRBJ2-1	TGTGCCAGCAGCCAATTAGCGGGGGGGCCGATTGAGCAGTTCTTC	CASSQLAGGPIEQFF
TRBD2	once	TRBV6-1	TRBJ2-5	TGTGCCAGCAGTGAGGGACTAGCGGGGGGGACCCACCAAGAGACCCAGTACTTC	CASSEGLAGGTHQETQYF
-	-	TRBV5-4	TRBJ2-3	TGTGCCAGCAGCGCACGGTCAGGGCCAGATACGCAGTATTTT	CASSARSGPDTQYF
-	-	TRBV5-1	TRBJ2-7	TGCGCCAGCAGCTTGGTTACAGGCGTCCTTTCCTACGAGCAGTACTTC	CASSLVTGVLSYEQYF
-	-	TRBV18	TRBJ1-4	TGTGCCAGCTCACCGCAAAACGGGGCTAATGAAAAACTGTTTTTT	CASSPQNGANEKLFF
-	once	TRBV5-1	TRBJ2-5	TGCGCCAGCAGTATGTCTGGGGAGAAAGAGACCCAGTACTTC	CASSMSGEKETQYF
-	-	TRBV7-9	TRBJ2-7	TGTGCCAGCAGCTTAACACGGAGAACCTACGAGCAGTACTTC	CASSLTRRTYEQYF
TRBD1	-	TRBV10-3	TRBJ2-7	TGTGCCATCAAACCCCAGGGGGACGAGCAGTACTTC	CAIKPQGDEQYF
TRBD2	-	TRBV19	TRBJ2-3	TGTGCCAGTAGCCATAACCCCCCAAAGGGAGGGGATACGCAGTATTTT	CASSHNPPKGGDTQYF
-	-	TRBV6-6	TRBJ1-2	TGTGTCAGCAGTTACTCGGGGCAGTATGGCTACACCTTC	CVSSYSGQYGYTF
TRBD2	-	TRBV6-6	TRBJ2-3	TGTGCCAGCAGTGGCGCGGGGGGGCTCTCAGATACGCAGTATTTT	CASSGAGGLSDTQYF
TRBD1	once	TRBV9	TRBJ1-2	TGTGCCAGCAGCCCACTCCCCGGGACAGGGGGCGCGTCGGGACAGGGCTACACCTTC	CASSPLPGTGGASGQGYTF
TRBD2	-	TRBV5-1	TRBJ2-3	TGCGCCAGCAGCTTGGACGGGACTAGCGGGGGCACAGATACGCAGTATTTT	CASSLDGTSGGTDTQYF
TRBD2	-	TRBV4-1	TRBJ2-5	TGCGCCAGCAGCCAGGGAACTAGCGGGGGCTACGGGGAGACCCAGTACTTC	CASSQGTSGGYGETQYF
-	-	TRBV11-2	TRBJ2-7	TGTGCCAGCAGCCAGCAGGTCGAGCAGTACTTC	CASSQQVEQYF
TRBD2	-	TRBV27	TRBJ2-7	TGTGCCAGCAGTTTATATGGTCCTAGCGGGACCTACGAGCAGTACTTC	CASSLYGPSGTYEQYF
TRBD1	-	TRBV7-9	TRBJ2-3	TGTGCCAGCAGCCGGGGGACAGGGGCTACAGATACGCAGTATTTT	CASSRGTGATDTQYF
-	-	TRBV7-3	TRBJ2-1	TGTGCCAGCAGCTTTAACATGGGGGACTATGAGCAGTTCTTC	CASSFNMGDYEQFF
-	-	TRBV9	TRBJ2-5	TGTGCCAGCAGCGTCTCGACAGGCGGACAAGAGACCCAGTACTTC	CASSVSTGGQETQYF
TRBD2	-	TRBV7-8	TRBJ2-7	TGTGCCAGCAACGGGGGGGACGTAGGCTCCTACGAGCAGTACTTC	CASNGGDVGSYEQYF
TRBD2	once	TRBV7-8	TRBJ2-3	TGTGCCAGCAGCTGGGTCGGGACTAGCGGGGGGGTCGCAGATACGCAGTATTTT	CASSWVGTSGGVADTQYF